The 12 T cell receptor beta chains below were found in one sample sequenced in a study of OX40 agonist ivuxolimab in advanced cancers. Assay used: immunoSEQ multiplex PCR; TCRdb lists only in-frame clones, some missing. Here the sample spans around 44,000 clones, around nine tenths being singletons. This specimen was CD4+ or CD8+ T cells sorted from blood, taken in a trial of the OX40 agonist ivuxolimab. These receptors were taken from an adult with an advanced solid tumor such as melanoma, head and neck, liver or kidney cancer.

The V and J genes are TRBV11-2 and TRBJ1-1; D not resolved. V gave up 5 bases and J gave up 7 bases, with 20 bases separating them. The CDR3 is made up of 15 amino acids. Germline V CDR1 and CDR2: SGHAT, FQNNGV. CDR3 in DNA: TGTGCCAGCAGCCTCCCACAAGAAAGCGTTCTTGAAGCTTTCTTT. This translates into CASSLPQESVLEAFF.

The CDR3 protein is CASSSYGRGEQFF. Here the CDR3 DNA reads TGTGCCAGCAGCTCTTATGGGAGGGGCGAGCAGTTCTTC. The V gene is TRBV7-3, the J gene TRBJ2-1; 7 bases match TRBD2. V lost 4 bases and J lost 10; bases outside the gene matches: 7. The CDR3 sequence is 13 residues long. Germline values: CDR1 SGHTA, CDR2 FQGTGA.

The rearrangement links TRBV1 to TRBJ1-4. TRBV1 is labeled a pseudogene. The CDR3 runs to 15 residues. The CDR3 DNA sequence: TGCACCAGCAGACCAGAAAGGGCAACTAATGAAAAACTGTTTTTT. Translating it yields CTSRPERATNEKLFF.

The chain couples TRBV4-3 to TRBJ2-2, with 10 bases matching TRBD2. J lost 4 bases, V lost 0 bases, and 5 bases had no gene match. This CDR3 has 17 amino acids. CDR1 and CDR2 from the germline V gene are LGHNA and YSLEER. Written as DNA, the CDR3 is TGCGCCAGCAGCCAAGATCCGAGCGGGGGGGGCACCGGGGAGCTGTTTTTT. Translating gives CASSQDPSGGGTGELFF.

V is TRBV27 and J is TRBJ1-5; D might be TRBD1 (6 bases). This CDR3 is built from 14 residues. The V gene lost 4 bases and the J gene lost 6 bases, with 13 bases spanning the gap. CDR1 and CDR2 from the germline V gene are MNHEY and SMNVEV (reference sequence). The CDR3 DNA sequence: TGTGCCAGCAGTTCTCCGGGGGGCACTCAGCCCCAGCATTTT. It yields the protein CASSSPGGTQPQHF.

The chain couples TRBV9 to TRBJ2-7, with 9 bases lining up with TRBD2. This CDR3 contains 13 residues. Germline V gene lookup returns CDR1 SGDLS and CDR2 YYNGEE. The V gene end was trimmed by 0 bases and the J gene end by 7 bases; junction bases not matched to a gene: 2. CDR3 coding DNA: TGTGCCAGCAGCGTAGGCGGGGGGGTTGAGCAGTACTTC. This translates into CASSVGGGVEQYF.

CDR3 protein: CASSPTGGASWSPLHF. The CDR3 nucleotides are TGCGCCAGCAGCCCTACAGGGGGCGCGTCTTGGTCACCCCTCCACTTT. The chain is built from TRBV4-1 and TRBJ1-6, with 9 nucleotides matching TRBD1. V lost 4 bases, J lost 10 bases, and 11 bases stayed unmatched. The CDR3 consists of 16 residues. Germline CDR1 reads MGHRA; CDR2 reads YSYEKL.

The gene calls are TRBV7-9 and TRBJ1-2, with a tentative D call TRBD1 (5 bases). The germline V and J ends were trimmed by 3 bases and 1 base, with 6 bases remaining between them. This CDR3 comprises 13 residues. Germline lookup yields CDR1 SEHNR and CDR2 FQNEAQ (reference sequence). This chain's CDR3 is CASSLGDNYGYTF. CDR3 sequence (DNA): TGTGCCAGCAGCTTGGGGGATAACTATGGCTACACCTTC.

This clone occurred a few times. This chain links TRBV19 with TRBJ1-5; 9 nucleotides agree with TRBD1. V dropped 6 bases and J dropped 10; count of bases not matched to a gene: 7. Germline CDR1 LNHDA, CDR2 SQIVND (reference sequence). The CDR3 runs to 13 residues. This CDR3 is CASRDRGEIPQHF. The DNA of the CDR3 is TGTGCCAGTAGAGACAGGGGGGAGATACCCCAGCATTTT.

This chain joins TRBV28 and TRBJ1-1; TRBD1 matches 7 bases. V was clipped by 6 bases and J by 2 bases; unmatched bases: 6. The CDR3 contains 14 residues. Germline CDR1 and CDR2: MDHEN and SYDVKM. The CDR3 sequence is CASSSTGFNTEAFF. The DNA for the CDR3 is TGTGCCAGCAGCTCGACAGGGTTCAACACTGAAGCTTTCTTT. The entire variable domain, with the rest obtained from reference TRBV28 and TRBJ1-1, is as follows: DVKVTQSSRYLVKRTGEKVFLECVQDMDHENMFWYRQDPGLGLRLIYFSYDVKMKEKGDIPEGYSVSREKKERFSLILESASTNQTSMYLCASSSTGFNTEAFFGQGTRLTVV.

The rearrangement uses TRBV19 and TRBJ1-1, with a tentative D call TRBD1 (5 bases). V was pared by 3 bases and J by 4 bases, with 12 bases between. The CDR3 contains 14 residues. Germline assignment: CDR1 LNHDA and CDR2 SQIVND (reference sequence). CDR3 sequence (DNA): TGTGCCAGTAGTATGGGGGAGGGGAGCACTGAAGCTTTCTTT. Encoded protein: CASSMGEGSTEAFF.

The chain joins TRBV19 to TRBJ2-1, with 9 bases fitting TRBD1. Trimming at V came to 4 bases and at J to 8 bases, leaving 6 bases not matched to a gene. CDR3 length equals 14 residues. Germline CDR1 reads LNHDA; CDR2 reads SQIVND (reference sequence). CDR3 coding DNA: TGTGCCAGTAGTAAGGGGACAGGGAGGGATGAGCAGTTCTTC. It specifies CASSKGTGRDEQFF.